These 26 T cell receptor beta chains were all obtained from the same sample, sequenced in a study of Tregs in tolerant kidney transplant recipients. TCRdb's table, derived via immunoSEQ multiplex PCR, lists solely in-frame clones and lacks some. This sample has 75,000 to 80,000 clones, with around 93% found just once. The sequencing used Tregs from blood, collected before the transplant. The receptor source for this set is a human donor who received a combined kidney and bone marrow transplant.

V is TRBV18 and J is TRBJ2-5; D possibly uses TRBD1 or TRBD2 (5 bases each). The CDR3 spans 12 residues. V was cut by 6 bases and J by 4 bases, with 9 bases left in between. The germline V gene encodes CDR1 KGHSH and CDR2 LQKENI. The CDR3: CASSPGTETQYF. As DNA, the CDR3 is TGTGCCAGCTCCCCGGGGACAGAGACCCAGTACTTC.

The chain combines TRBV5-1 with TRBJ2-3; D is uncertain. CDR3 length equals 16 residues. Trimming shortened V by 0 bases and J by 0 bases, and 11 bases separated the two germline ends. Per the germline V gene, CDR1 is SGHRS and CDR2 is YFSETQ. The CDR3 here is CASSLEDRTSTDTQYF. The CDR3 DNA reads as TGCGCCAGCAGCTTGGAGGACCGCACTAGCACAGATACGCAGTATTTT.

The sample holds one count of this clone. This sequence joins TRBV5-4 and TRBJ1-4; D is unresolved. The germline V gene has CDR1 SGHNT and CDR2 YYREEE (reference sequence). CDR3 size: 13 residues. V dropped 1 base and J dropped 5 bases, with 6 bases sitting between them. CDR3 residues: CASSLTANEKLFF. Here the CDR3 DNA reads TGTGCCAGCAGCTTGACGGCCAATGAAAAACTGTTTTTT.

This chain connects TRBV6-1 to TRBJ1-1; D gene uncertain. The CDR3 contains 13 residues. The germline V gene has CDR1 MNHNS and CDR2 SASEGT. V shed 7 bases and J shed 3 bases, with 12 bases lying between them. CDR3 coding DNA: TGTGCCAGCAAAAACCGTGAAGACACTGAAGCTTTCTTT. Protein sequence: CASKNREDTEAFF.

J is TRBJ1-5 and V is TRBV4-3; D is ambiguous. The CDR3 loop spans 16 amino acids. V was clipped by 0 bases and J by 11 bases, with 20 bases between them. Per the germline V gene, CDR1 is LGHNA and CDR2 is YSLEER. The CDR3 DNA reads as TGCGCCAGCAGCCAAGATACGGGGTTGGGGATGGTTACCCAGCATTTT. It translates to CASSQDTGLGMVTQHF.

The J gene is TRBJ2-5, the V gene TRBV10-3, with 12 bases that match TRBD1. The CDR3 extends over 14 amino acids. Per germline, CDR1 ENHRY and CDR2 SYGVKD. V was clipped by 8 bases and J by 5 bases; unmatched bases: 6. The CDR3 DNA is TGTGCCATCTCCGGGACAGGGGGCGCTGAGACCCAGTACTTC. Translation: CAISGTGGAETQYF.

Comment on this clone: A junction boundary mismatches the germline segment, possibly from a read error. This rearrangement joins TRBV29-1 to TRBJ1-2; 7 bases fit TRBD1. This CDR3 is 13 amino acids long. Germline CDR1 and CDR2: SQVTM and ANQGSEA. Written as DNA, the CDR3 is TGCAGCGTGGAAGGGGGCCAACTATGGCTACACACCTTC. This codes for CSVEGGQLWLHTF.

This clone was counted a single time. This sequence joins TRBV27 and TRBJ1-1, with D hard to call. CDR3 length: 16 amino acids. CDR1 and CDR2 from the germline V gene are MNHEY and SMNVEV (reference sequence). The V gene lost 1 base and the J gene lost 1 base, with 13 bases spanning the gap. The CDR3 region is CASSLFGSNSNTEAFF. The CDR3 region has the DNA TGTGCCAGCAGTTTATTCGGGTCGAACTCGAACACTGAAGCTTTCTTT.

The chain combines TRBV11-3 with TRBJ2-1; a weak D match, TRBD2 (5 bases). CDR3 length equals 16 residues. CDR1 and CDR2 (germline): SGHNT, YENEEA. V was trimmed by 5 bases and J by 5 bases, leaving 19 bases between them. The CDR3 is CASSPSRAGQDNEQFF. The CDR3 DNA is TGTGCCAGCAGCCCCTCGAGGGCGGGCCAGGACAATGAGCAGTTCTTC.

The V and J genes are TRBV7-3 and TRBJ1-3; D unresolved. The CDR3 sequence is 19 residues long. The V gene lost 2 bases and the J gene lost 5 bases, with 25 bases spanning the gap. CDR1 and CDR2 (germline): SGHTA, FQGTGA. The CDR3 DNA is TGTGCCAGCAGCTTAGTAGGACCTAACGGGCAGGTCAGAAGAAACACCATATATTTT. Its protein is CASSLVGPNGQVRRNTIYF.

The V gene is TRBV11-2, the J gene TRBJ2-7; the match to TRBD2 covers 7 bases. This CDR3 region has 14 residues. Germline lookup yields CDR1 SGHAT and CDR2 FQNNGV. V was pared by 4 bases and J by 5 bases, with 8 bases of the junction left unmatched. CDR3 residues: CASSSWGGKNEQYF. In nucleotides, the CDR3 is TGTGCCAGCAGCTCCTGGGGGGGGAAGAACGAGCAGTACTTC.

The genes are TRBV19 and TRBJ2-5; D not certain. Germline V gene sequence: CDR1 LNHDA, CDR2 SQIVND (reference sequence). Trimming removed 7 bases at V and 4 bases at J, with 13 bases between. The CDR3 covers 13 residues. CDR3 DNA: TGTGCCAGTAAAAGCGCTCCTCGAGAGACCCAGTACTTC. It yields the protein CASKSAPRETQYF. The full variable domain, in which reference TRBV19 and TRBJ2-5 provide the parts outside the CDR3, is DGGITQSPKYLFRKEGQNVTLSCEQNLNHDAMYWYRQDPGQGLRLIYYSQIVNDFQKGDIAEGYSVSREKKESFPLTVTSAQKNPTAFYLCASKSAPRETQYFGPGTRLLVL.

This clone was detected once. The chain has TRBV18 and TRBJ2-7, with D possibly being TRBD1 (5 bases). Germline CDR1 is KGHSH and CDR2 is LQKENI. The CDR3 totals 12 residues. Trimming removed 5 bases at V and 4 bases at J, with 9 bases between. CDR3 residues: CASSSTGYEQYF. The CDR3 DNA is TGTGCCAGCTCATCCACAGGTTACGAGCAGTACTTC.

This clone was detected once. In DNA, the CDR3 is TGTGCCACCAGCAGAACAGGACAGGGCCCCAATGAGCAGTTCTTC. Encoded protein: CATSRTGQGPNEQFF. The J gene is TRBJ2-1, the V gene TRBV15, with 8 bases identical to TRBD1. This CDR3 contains 15 residues. J was trimmed by 6 bases and V by 2 bases; bases with no gene match: 6. Germline CDR1 and CDR2: LNHNV and YYDKDF (reference sequence).

J is TRBJ2-2 and V is TRBV5-1; D uncertain. Trimming stripped 4 bases from V and 5 bases from J, with 12 bases between. Germline V lookup: CDR1 SGHRS, CDR2 YFSETQ. The CDR3 covers 14 residues. Here the CDR3 reads CASSPGIWTGELFF. As DNA, the CDR3 is TGCGCCAGCAGCCCCGGAATATGGACCGGGGAGCTGTTTTTT.

This chain uses TRBV25-1 with TRBJ2-1; TRBD2 agrees at 14 bases. The CDR3 is 16 amino acids. Germline V lookup: CDR1 MGHDK, CDR2 SYGVNS. V gave up 1 base and J gave up 7 bases; unmatched junction bases: 3. The CDR3 nucleotides read TGTGCCAGCAGTGAATCGGGGACTAGCGGGAGAAATGAGCAGTTCTTC. Encoded protein: CASSESGTSGRNEQFF.

The J gene is TRBJ1-1, the V gene TRBV19; 10 bases are a match to TRBD1. Germline CDR1 is LNHDA and CDR2 is SQIVND (reference sequence). Losses at the gene ends were 5 bases for V and 4 bases for J; bases not matched to a gene: 4. The CDR3 is 14 residues long. As DNA, the CDR3 is TGTGCCAGTAGTCCGACAGGGGGCGGCACTGAAGCTTTCTTT. Protein product: CASSPTGGGTEAFF.

This clone occurred once. The chain recombines TRBV10-3 with TRBJ2-3, with a possible D match to TRBD1 (6 bases). Germline assignment: CDR1 ENHRY and CDR2 SYGVKD. The ends were cut back, 3 bases at V and 3 bases at J, with 16 bases in the middle. CDR3 size: 16 residues. CDR3 nucleotides: TGTGCCATCAGTGACAGGGGCGTTGTGGCAACAGATACGCAGTATTTT. It codes for CAISDRGVVATDTQYF.

This chain joins TRBV5-5 and TRBJ2-1; weak D call: TRBD1 (6 bases). Trimming pared 5 bases from V and 8 bases from J, leaving 11 bases between. CDR1 is SGHKS and CDR2 is YYEKEE in the germline V gene (reference sequence). The CDR3 is 12 residues long. DNA for the CDR3: TGTGCCAGCAGTCTTGGGGGCGATGAGCAGTTCTTC. Amino acid sequence: CASSLGGDEQFF.

This chain joins TRBV21-1 and TRBJ1-2. TRBV21-1 is marked as a pseudogene. The CDR3 contains 14 residues. CDR3 amino acids: CASTPRGPGYGYTF. CDR3 in DNA: TGTGCCAGCACCCCTCGGGGGCCGGGCTATGGCTACACCTTC.

The sample holds a few counts of this clone. The chain employs TRBV10-3 and TRBJ2-2; D is perhaps TRBD2 (6 bases). The V gene lost 6 bases and the J gene lost 0 bases, with 8 bases spanning the gap. This CDR3 has 14 amino acids. Germline-derived CDR1 and CDR2 are ENHRY and SYGVKD. The CDR3 DNA is TGTGCCATCAGGGGCGGGGCGAACACCGGGGAGCTGTTTTTT. This codes for CAIRGGANTGELFF.

The chain joins TRBV7-8 to TRBJ2-2; 10 nucleotides line up with TRBD1. Germline CDR1 and CDR2: SGHVS and FQNEAQ. V lost 5 bases, J lost 5 bases, and 8 bases stayed unmatched. The CDR3 totals 16 residues. The CDR3 reads CASSLVGQGGTGELFF. The DNA of the CDR3 is TGTGCCAGCAGCCTAGTAGGACAGGGGGGAACCGGGGAGCTGTTTTTT.

This chain connects TRBV7-3 to TRBJ2-3; no reliable D call. CDR3 length: 14 amino acids. Trimming removed 5 bases at V and 5 bases at J, with 14 bases between. The germline gives CDR1 SGHTA, CDR2 FQGTGA. In nucleotides, the CDR3 is TGTGCCAGCAGCCCCGGAAGCCCAGGAGATACGCAGTATTTT. It encodes CASSPGSPGDTQYF.

V usage is TRBV28 and J usage is TRBJ2-7; no definite D call. Germline-derived CDR1 and CDR2 are MDHEN and SYDVKM. CDR3 length: 11 residues. V was clipped by 7 bases and J by 3 bases, with 7 bases between them. In nucleotides, the CDR3 is TGTGCCAGCAATAATAACTACGAGCAGTACTTC. Encoded protein: CASNNNYEQYF.

The chain is built from TRBV11-1 and TRBJ2-5; 8 bases match TRBD1. Germline assignment: CDR1 SGHAT and CDR2 FQDESV (reference sequence). The ends lost 5 bases at V and 0 bases at J; junction bases unmatched: 11. The CDR3 has 17 residues. The CDR3 is CASSKPGQGRYQETQYF. The DNA of the CDR3 is TGTGCCAGCAGCAAACCTGGACAGGGAAGGTACCAAGAGACCCAGTACTTC.

This clone occurred a few times. The rearrangement links TRBV7-9 to TRBJ1-5; 8 bases are shared with TRBD1. The CDR3 runs 15 residues. Unmatched junction bases numbered 5, after V lost 5 bases and J lost 2 bases. Per the germline V gene, CDR1 is SEHNR and CDR2 is FQNEAQ (reference sequence). The chain's CDR3 is CASSRRGQGNQPQHF. CDR3 nucleotides: TGTGCCAGCAGCCGAAGGGGACAGGGCAATCAGCCCCAGCATTTT.